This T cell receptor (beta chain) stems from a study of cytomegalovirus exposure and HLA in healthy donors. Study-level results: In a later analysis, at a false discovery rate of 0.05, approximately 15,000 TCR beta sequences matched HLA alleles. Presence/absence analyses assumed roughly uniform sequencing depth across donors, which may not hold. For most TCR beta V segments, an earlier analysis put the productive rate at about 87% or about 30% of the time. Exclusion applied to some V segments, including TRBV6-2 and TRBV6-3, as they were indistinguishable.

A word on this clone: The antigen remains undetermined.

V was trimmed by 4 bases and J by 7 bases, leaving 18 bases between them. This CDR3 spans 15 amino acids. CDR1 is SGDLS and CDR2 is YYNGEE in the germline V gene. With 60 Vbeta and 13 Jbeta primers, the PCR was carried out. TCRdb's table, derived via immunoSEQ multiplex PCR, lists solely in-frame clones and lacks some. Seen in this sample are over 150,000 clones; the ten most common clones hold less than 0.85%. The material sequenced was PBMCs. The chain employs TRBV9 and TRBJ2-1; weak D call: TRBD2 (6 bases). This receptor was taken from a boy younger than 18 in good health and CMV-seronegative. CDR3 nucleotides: TGTGCCAGCAGCCCCCGGGACTTGCCAAGGAATGAGCAGTTCTTC. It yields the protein CASSPRDLPRNEQFF.